Listed below are T cell receptor beta chains from one sample, sequenced in a study of early T cells in non-severe SARS-CoV-2 infection. TCRdb passed the 5' RACE reads through MiXCR, listing each CDR3 protein once. The sample shows some 35,000 distinct CDR3 sequences, 3.5% to 4% of them seen only once. Specimen: whole blood. The origin of the receptors is an adult who was a healthcare worker with PCR-confirmed SARS-CoV-2 infection or an uninfected control (not recorded which). Both conserved end residues are part of each CDR3. The D gene is left open where the match is weak. Part of the rows lack a size; the others show once, few, many or a class for expanded clones.

CDR3 DNA: TGTGCCAGCAGGAGGGAGACAGGGCCCGGGGAGCTGTTTTTT
CDR3 protein: CASRRETGPGELFF
clone size: .
J gene: TRBJ2-2
V gene: TRBV7-2
D gene: TRBD1

CDR3 DNA: TGTGCCAGCAGTGAAATACAGGGGGCCGGGGAGCTGTTTTTT
CDR3 protein: CASSEIQGAGELFF
clone size: many
J gene: TRBJ2-2
V gene: TRBV6-1
D gene: TRBD1

CDR3 DNA: TGCAGTGCTAGGGGTAGCGGAGCACGCACCGGGGAGCTGTTTTTT
CDR3 protein: CSARGSGARTGELFF
clone size: many
J gene: TRBJ2-2
V gene: TRBV20-1
D gene: .

CDR3 DNA: TGTGCCAGCACCCCCTGGGCCGCAGGCAACTATGGCTACACCTTC
CDR3 protein: CASTPWAAGNYGYTF
clone size: many
J gene: TRBJ1-2
V gene: TRBV6-5
D gene: .

CDR3 DNA: TGTGCCTGGAGTACGGGACAGTACAATGAGCAGTTCTTC
CDR3 protein: CAWSTGQYNEQFF
clone size: many
J gene: TRBJ2-1
V gene: TRBV30
D gene: TRBD1

CDR3 DNA: TGTGCCAGCAGTGAAGCGCTTCTGGGGACATCGCCCTACACCTTC
CDR3 protein: CASSEALLGTSPYTF
clone size: many
J gene: TRBJ1-2
V gene: TRBV2
D gene: .

CDR3 DNA: TGTGCCAGCAGTTCCAGGACTAGCGGGGATGGAGCAGGGGATACGCAGTATTTT
CDR3 protein: CASSSRTSGDGAGDTQYF
clone size: many
J gene: TRBJ2-3
V gene: TRBV6-6
D gene: TRBD2

CDR3 DNA: TGTGCCATCTGGGGACAGGGGCGAACCTACGAGCAGTACTTC
CDR3 protein: CAIWGQGRTYEQYF
clone size: few
J gene: TRBJ2-7
V gene: TRBV6-1
D gene: TRBD1

CDR3 DNA: TGTGCCAGCAGCCAGGGGGAGACCCAGTACTTC
CDR3 protein: CASSQGETQYF
clone size: .
J gene: TRBJ2-5
V gene: TRBV2
D gene: .

CDR3 DNA: TGTGCTAGTGGTTTGCCACCAGGTGGCTACACCTTC
CDR3 protein: CASGLPPGGYTF
clone size: many
J gene: TRBJ1-2
V gene: TRBV12-5
D gene: .

CDR3 DNA: TGTGCCAGCAGCTTAGGGGTGCGGGGGAGCTCCTACAATGAGCAGTTCTTC
CDR3 protein: CASSLGVRGSSYNEQFF
clone size: many
J gene: TRBJ2-1
V gene: TRBV7-2
D gene: TRBD2

CDR3 DNA: TGTGCCAGCGCCGAGGGGGTAGGTCTCTACAATGAGCAGTTCTTC
CDR3 protein: CASAEGVGLYNEQFF
clone size: few
J gene: TRBJ2-1
V gene: TRBV7-6
D gene: .

CDR3 DNA: TGCGCCAGCAGCGTAACAGGGAAAGAGACCCAGTACTTC
CDR3 protein: CASSVTGKETQYF
clone size: many
J gene: TRBJ2-5
V gene: TRBV10-2
D gene: .

CDR3 DNA: TGTGCCAGCAGTCGAAACCGGGACTACCCGAACACCGGGGAGCTGTTTTTT
CDR3 protein: CASSRNRDYPNTGELFF
clone size: many
J gene: TRBJ2-2
V gene: TRBV27
D gene: TRBD2

CDR3 DNA: TGTGCCAGCAGCCCCCGGACCCCTCTGGGCAATGAGCAGTTCTTC
CDR3 protein: CASSPRTPLGNEQFF
clone size: many
J gene: TRBJ2-1
V gene: TRBV6-5
D gene: .

CDR3 DNA: TGTGCCATCAGTGGTTTCTCTGCGCAAAACCAACGCGCTGAAGCTTTCTTT
CDR3 protein: CAISGFSAQNQRAEAFF
clone size: many
J gene: TRBJ1-1
V gene: TRBV10-3
D gene: .

CDR3 DNA: TGTGCCAGCAGTTACGGGGATGAGCAGTTCTTC
CDR3 protein: CASSYGDEQFF
clone size: few
J gene: TRBJ2-1
V gene: TRBV6-6
D gene: .

CDR3 DNA: TGTGCCAGCAGCTTTGGGTACAATGAGCAGTTCTTC
CDR3 protein: CASSFGYNEQFF
clone size: .
J gene: TRBJ2-1
V gene: TRBV7-2
D gene: .

CDR3 DNA: TGTGCCAGTAGTAGGGACAAGGTGGTCACCGGGGAGCTGTTTTTT
CDR3 protein: CASSRDKVVTGELFF
clone size: many
J gene: TRBJ2-2
V gene: TRBV19
D gene: .

CDR3 DNA: TGCAGCGTTGAAGATCCGACTAGTTACTCCTACAATGAGCAGTTCTTC
CDR3 protein: CSVEDPTSYSYNEQFF
clone size: .
J gene: TRBJ2-1
V gene: TRBV29-1
D gene: .

CDR3 DNA: TGTGCCAGCAGCCTACTAGCGGGAGTGGAAGAGCAGTACTTC
CDR3 protein: CASSLLAGVEEQYF
clone size: .
J gene: TRBJ2-7
V gene: TRBV12-3/TRBV12-4
D gene: TRBD2

CDR3 DNA: TGCGCCAGCAGCTTGGGGCAGGTAGTCTACAATGAGCAGTTCTTC
CDR3 protein: CASSLGQVVYNEQFF
clone size: few
J gene: TRBJ2-1
V gene: TRBV5-1
D gene: .

CDR3 DNA: TGTGCCAGCAGCTACGTCCGGGGTGAGCAGTTCTTC
CDR3 protein: CASSYVRGEQFF
clone size: many
J gene: TRBJ2-1
V gene: TRBV7-2
D gene: .

CDR3 DNA: TGCAGTGCTCGTAGGGGCGGACCGAGCACAGATACGCAGTATTTT
CDR3 protein: CSARRGGPSTDTQYF
clone size: many
J gene: TRBJ2-3
V gene: TRBV20-1
D gene: .

CDR3 DNA: TGCAGCGTTGGAGGGGAGACAGGGGTGAACACTGAAGCTTTCTTT
CDR3 protein: CSVGGETGVNTEAFF
clone size: many
J gene: TRBJ1-1
V gene: TRBV29-1
D gene: TRBD1

CDR3 DNA: TGTGCCAGCGGGGAGGGTAGCACCGGGGAGCTGTTTTTT
CDR3 protein: CASGEGSTGELFF
clone size: many
J gene: TRBJ2-2
V gene: TRBV28
D gene: TRBD2

CDR3 DNA: TGCGCCAGCAGCTTAGAGGCAGCAACTAATGAAAAACTGTTTTTT
CDR3 protein: CASSLEAATNEKLFF
clone size: .
J gene: TRBJ1-4
V gene: TRBV5-1
D gene: .

CDR3 DNA: TGTGCCAGCAGCCAAGATTGGACCTCCTCTGGAAACACCATATATTTT
CDR3 protein: CASSQDWTSSGNTIYF
clone size: many
J gene: TRBJ1-3
V gene: TRBV3-1
D gene: .

CDR3 DNA: TGTGCCAGCAGCTCCGGGACAGGTGGTCAGCCCCAGCATTTT
CDR3 protein: CASSSGTGGQPQHF
clone size: many
J gene: TRBJ1-5
V gene: TRBV6-2/TRBV6-3
D gene: TRBD1

CDR3 DNA: TGTGCCAGCAGCCTTGGTGCGGGAGGGCTGGAGACCCAGTACTTC
CDR3 protein: CASSLGAGGLETQYF
clone size: many
J gene: TRBJ2-5
V gene: TRBV7-3
D gene: TRBD2

CDR3 DNA: TGTGCCAGCAGCCGGATTCAGCGGGAGACAGATACGCAGTATTTT
CDR3 protein: CASSRIQRETDTQYF
clone size: many
J gene: TRBJ2-3
V gene: TRBV13
D gene: TRBD2

CDR3 DNA: TGCAGTGCTAGCCCTCTAGCGGGAGGGCCCACAGATACGCAGTATTTT
CDR3 protein: CSASPLAGGPTDTQYF
clone size: .
J gene: TRBJ2-3
V gene: TRBV20-1
D gene: TRBD2

CDR3 DNA: TGTGCCAGCAGTTTTAGGAGACTAGCGGGAACAGATACGCAGTATTTT
CDR3 protein: CASSFRRLAGTDTQYF
clone size: .
J gene: TRBJ2-3
V gene: TRBV27
D gene: TRBD2

CDR3 DNA: TGTGCCAGCTCACCACAGGGTGTAAGAGATACGCAGTATTTT
CDR3 protein: CASSPQGVRDTQYF
clone size: many
J gene: TRBJ2-3
V gene: TRBV18
D gene: .

CDR3 DNA: TGTGCCAGCAGCTTGGCCGGGACAGGAACCTCCTACGAGCAGTACTTC
CDR3 protein: CASSLAGTGTSYEQYF
clone size: many
J gene: TRBJ2-7
V gene: TRBV5-6
D gene: TRBD1

CDR3 DNA: TGTGCCAGCAAAGGGCAGGGTATTAACTTCGGGTACAATGAGCAGTTCTTC
CDR3 protein: CASKGQGINFGYNEQFF
clone size: many
J gene: TRBJ2-1
V gene: TRBV11-2
D gene: .

CDR3 DNA: TGCAGTGCTAGACAGGGTTCAAGTTCTGGAAACACCATATATTTT
CDR3 protein: CSARQGSSSGNTIYF
clone size: .
J gene: TRBJ1-3
V gene: TRBV20-1
D gene: .

CDR3 DNA: TGCAGTGCTCCGGACAGGGGGCGCCGGAAGGATGAGCAGTTCTTC
CDR3 protein: CSAPDRGRRKDEQFF
clone size: few
J gene: TRBJ2-1
V gene: TRBV20-1
D gene: TRBD1

CDR3 DNA: TGTGCCAGCAGCTTAAGGGCTGGACAGTCGAACACCGGGGAGCTGTTTTTT
CDR3 protein: CASSLRAGQSNTGELFF
clone size: many
J gene: TRBJ2-2
V gene: TRBV11-1
D gene: .

CDR3 DNA: TGTGCCAGCAGTGCTAATACAGGGCAAGAGACCCAGTACTTC
CDR3 protein: CASSANTGQETQYF
clone size: many
J gene: TRBJ2-5
V gene: TRBV28
D gene: .

CDR3 DNA: TGTGCCAGCAGTTTACAGGGGGCGGTCTACAATGAGCAGTTCTTC
CDR3 protein: CASSLQGAVYNEQFF
clone size: many
J gene: TRBJ2-1
V gene: TRBV2
D gene: TRBD1

CDR3 DNA: TGTGCCAGCAGCGAGACGCTAACTGTGTCCAATGAGCAGTTCTTC
CDR3 protein: CASSETLTVSNEQFF
clone size: many
J gene: TRBJ2-1
V gene: TRBV11-2
D gene: .

CDR3 DNA: TGTGCCAGCAGTATTAGGACTAGCGGGTCCTACGAGCAGTACTTC
CDR3 protein: CASSIRTSGSYEQYF
clone size: few
J gene: TRBJ2-7
V gene: TRBV12-3/TRBV12-4
D gene: TRBD2

CDR3 DNA: TGTGCCAGCAGCTTGTCCGGGACGCTGCTTAGTGAACTGTTTTTT
CDR3 protein: CASSLSGTLLSELFF
clone size: many
J gene: TRBJ1-4
V gene: TRBV12-3/TRBV12-4
D gene: .

CDR3 DNA: TGTGCCAGCAGCTTGGCGCCGATTGGGCTAGCCACAGATACGCAGTATTTT
CDR3 protein: CASSLAPIGLATDTQYF
clone size: many
J gene: TRBJ2-3
V gene: TRBV7-2
D gene: .

CDR3 DNA: TGTGCCAGTGAACAGTCCGCTGCAGATACGCAGTATTTT
CDR3 protein: CASEQSAADTQYF
clone size: few
J gene: TRBJ2-3
V gene: TRBV6-2/TRBV6-3
D gene: .

CDR3 DNA: TGCGCCAGCAGCTTGGTCCCTAGCGACGAGCAGTACTTC
CDR3 protein: CASSLVPSDEQYF
clone size: many
J gene: TRBJ2-7
V gene: TRBV5-1
D gene: .

CDR3 DNA: TGTGCCAGTAGTATCTCGGGGAATTCTAACTATGGCTACACCTTC
CDR3 protein: CASSISGNSNYGYTF
clone size: many
J gene: TRBJ1-2
V gene: TRBV19
D gene: .

CDR3 DNA: TGTGCCAGTAGTATAGCTAGCGGGAGGGCCGGCACCGGGGAGCTGTTTTTT
CDR3 protein: CASSIASGRAGTGELFF
clone size: many
J gene: TRBJ2-2
V gene: TRBV19
D gene: TRBD2

CDR3 DNA: TGTGCCAGTAGTGTCCAGAGGTTTTCTGGGGCCAACGTCCTGACTTTC
CDR3 protein: CASSVQRFSGANVLTF
clone size: many
J gene: TRBJ2-6
V gene: TRBV19
D gene: .

CDR3 DNA: TGTGCCAGCAGTAATAGCGGGGTCTACAATGAGCAGTTCTTC
CDR3 protein: CASSNSGVYNEQFF
clone size: many
J gene: TRBJ2-1
V gene: TRBV27
D gene: TRBD2

CDR3 DNA: TGTGCCAGCAGTGTCCCATCGGGCGAGCAGTTCTTC
CDR3 protein: CASSVPSGEQFF
clone size: many
J gene: TRBJ2-1
V gene: TRBV7-3
D gene: .

CDR3 DNA: TGCGCCAGCAGCCCAAGGGACGGTAGCTCCTACGAGCAGTACTTC
CDR3 protein: CASSPRDGSSYEQYF
clone size: many
J gene: TRBJ2-7
V gene: TRBV5-1
D gene: .

CDR3 DNA: TGTGCCAGCATCGGGATGTCCACAGATACGCAGTATTTT
CDR3 protein: CASIGMSTDTQYF
clone size: many
J gene: TRBJ2-3
V gene: TRBV12-3/TRBV12-4
D gene: .

CDR3 DNA: TGTGCCACCAGGAGGGATAATGAGCAGTTCTTC
CDR3 protein: CATRRDNEQFF
clone size: many
J gene: TRBJ2-1
V gene: TRBV15
D gene: .